Each of the 30 T cell receptor beta chains below was sequenced from the same sample in a study of shared clonotypes between healthy human individuals. Sequencing was performed with immunoSEQ multiplex PCR; in TCRdb, only in-frame clones are kept and a portion is missing. The profile covers fewer than 150,000 clones, with under 70% appearing a single time and just under 25% taken by the ten largest. Sequenced: memory CD8+ T cells sorted from blood. The subset here: CD45RO+ cells pooled with CCR7-negative TemRA cells. The receptors originated from a woman aged 25 to 39 in good health.

This clone occurred a few times. This chain connects TRBV5-1 to TRBJ2-5; TRBD2 aligns across 7 bases. V gave up 0 bases and J gave up 5 bases; unmatched junction bases: 7. Germline assignment: CDR1 SGHRS and CDR2 YFSETQ. This CDR3 contains 15 residues. The CDR3 bases are TGCGCCAGCAGCTTGGGAGCGGGGAGTGGGGAGACCCAGTACTTC. This codes for CASSLGAGSGETQYF.

A remark on this clone: This probably arose from a read error, given a far larger clone one base away. V is TRBV6-5 and J is TRBJ2-3, with TRBD1 as a possible D gene (7 bases). This CDR3 is 14 amino acids long. Germline V CDR1 and CDR2: MNHEY, SVGAGI. CDR3 DNA: TGTACCAGCAGGGGGGACTCTGAAACAGATACGCAGTATTTT. Amino acids: CTSRGDSETDTQYF.

This rearrangement joins TRBV7-2 to TRBJ2-1, with unresolved D. V dropped 5 bases and J dropped 7 bases, with 15 bases sitting between them. Germline V gene data show CDR1 as SGHTA and CDR2 as FQGNSA. This CDR3 has 14 residues. Here the CDR3 reads CASSPGFHGNEQFF. Written as DNA, the CDR3 is TGTGCCAGCAGCCCCGGATTCCACGGGAATGAGCAGTTCTTC.

V and J are TRBV25-1 and TRBJ2-5; 7 bases match TRBD1. CDR1 is MGHDK, CDR2 SYGVNS, per germline. V lost 4 bases to trimming and J lost 5 bases; unmatched junction nucleotides: 10. This CDR3 comprises 15 residues. Here the CDR3 reads CASSGTGTLGETQYF. CDR3 nucleotides: TGTGCCAGCAGTGGGACAGGAACCCTGGGGGAGACCCAGTACTTC.

The table lists this clone with a count of one. The chain employs TRBV9 and TRBJ2-1; D is ambiguous. V was clipped by 2 bases and J by 7 bases, with 10 bases between them. CDR1 is SGDLS, CDR2 YYNGEE, per germline. This CDR3 is built from 13 residues. CDR3 loop: CASSVGSLNEQFF. The CDR3 nucleotides are TGTGCCAGCAGCGTGGGTAGCCTGAATGAGCAGTTCTTC.

The rearrangement joins TRBV4-2 to TRBJ2-7, with a weak D call TRBD1 (6 bases). The CDR3 has 12 residues. Germline-derived CDR1 and CDR2 are LGHNA and YNFKEQ. The V end lost 5 bases, the J end lost 4 bases, and 9 bases lay between the germline ends. DNA of the CDR3: TGTGCCAGCAGCTACACAGGGTACGAGCAGTACTTC. Its translation: CASSYTGYEQYF.

The chain recombines TRBV13 with TRBJ2-1, with a possible D match to TRBD2 (6 bases). CDR1 PRHDT and CDR2 FYEKMQ come from the germline V gene (reference sequence). The CDR3 is 16 amino acids. V lost 6 bases and J 4 bases, leaving 19 bases between the germline ends. The CDR3 here is CASSQGSGLVYNEQFF. The CDR3, as DNA: TGTGCCAGCAGTCAAGGTTCGGGACTGGTTTACAATGAGCAGTTCTTC.

This clone was observed many times. CDR3 amino acids: CASSLDAGGTGSSGANVLTF. CDR3 DNA sequence: TGTGCCAGCAGCTTAGATGCGGGTGGGACAGGGTCCTCTGGGGCCAACGTCCTGACTTTC. The V call is TRBV11-2, the J call TRBJ2-6, with 9 positions matching TRBD1. This CDR3 has 20 amino acids. The junction had 9 bases not matched to a gene; V was cut back by 0 bases and J by 0 bases. Germline CDR1 SGHAT, CDR2 FQNNGV.

The genes are TRBV5-4 and TRBJ2-3, with D perhaps matching TRBD2 (6 bases). The germline CDR1 and CDR2 sequences are SGHNT and YYREEE (reference sequence). CDR3 length: 16 residues. V dropped 1 base and J dropped 2 bases, with 14 bases sitting between them. CDR3 nucleotide sequence: TGTGCCAGCAGCTTGCCTAGCGTAGGGACCACAGATACGCAGTATTTT. Its protein product is CASSLPSVGTTDTQYF.

This clone was seen only a few times. The chain recombines TRBV6-5 with TRBJ2-1; TRBD2 matches at 10 bases. After removal of 2 bases from V and 8 bases from J, the junction contained 6 bases not matched to a gene. This CDR3 has 15 amino acids. CDR1 and CDR2 (germline): MNHEY, SVGAGI. The CDR3 DNA is TGTGCCAGCAGTTACACTAGCGGGAACGTCCATGAGCAGTTCTTC. This sequence encodes CASSYTSGNVHEQFF.

The chain has TRBV18 and TRBJ2-3; unclear D gene. This CDR3 spans 16 amino acids. Germline assignment: CDR1 KGHSH and CDR2 LQKENI. V was cut by 5 bases and J by 2 bases, with 17 bases left in between. The CDR3 is CASSSIYRGHTDTQYF. CDR3 bases: TGTGCCAGCTCATCTATCTACAGAGGCCACACAGATACGCAGTATTTT. The full variable domain, completed using reference TRBV18 and TRBJ2-3, is NAGVMQNPRHLVRRRGQEARLRCSPMKGHSHVYWYRQLPEEGLKFMVYLQKENIIDESGMPKERFSAEFPKEGPSILRIQQVVRGDSAAYFCASSSIYRGHTDTQYFGPGTRLTVL.

This clone was observed once. The chain recombines TRBV7-9 with TRBJ2-7; D ambiguous. The germline V gene encodes CDR1 SEHNR and CDR2 FQNEAQ (reference sequence). The CDR3 consists of 13 residues. V lost 5 bases and J 0 bases, leaving 8 bases between the germline ends. The CDR3 DNA reads as TGTGCCAGCAGCCCAAGGACCTCCTACGAGCAGTACTTC. Protein sequence: CASSPRTSYEQYF.

The V gene is TRBV21-1, the J gene TRBJ2-3; TRBD2 is taken as the D call from the table, unchecked against the DNA. TRBV21-1 is described as a pseudogene. The CDR3 is made up of 21 amino acids. The CDR3 reads CASSTTGGHPIAGEGTDTQYF. As DNA, the CDR3 is TGTGCCAGCAGCACCACGGGTGGGCACCCGATTGCGGGAGAAGGCACAGATACGCAGTATTTT.

This clone was found many times. The J gene is TRBJ2-5, the V gene TRBV25-1; TRBD1 matches 8 bases. Germline assignment: CDR1 MGHDK and CDR2 SYGVNS. The CDR3 spans 15 residues. Trimming removed 4 bases from V and 1 base from J; junction bases left unmatched: 5. The CDR3 DNA sequence: TGTGCCAGCAGTGTACCGGGACAGGTCCAAGAGACCCAGTACTTC. This gives the protein CASSVPGQVQETQYF.

The chain combines TRBV19 with TRBJ2-7; 9 bases agree with TRBD1. Trimming took 6 bases from V and 1 from J; bases not matched to a gene: 7. Germline-derived CDR1 and CDR2 are LNHDA and SQIVND (reference sequence). This CDR3 region has 15 residues. The CDR3 region is CASSQEDRGSYEQYF. DNA for the CDR3: TGTGCCAGTAGCCAAGAGGACAGGGGTTCCTACGAGCAGTACTTC.

The CDR3 reads CASSDGGSNQPQHF. Written as DNA, the CDR3 is TGTGCCAGCAGTGACGGGGGAAGCAATCAGCCCCAGCATTTT. This chain joins TRBV6-4 and TRBJ1-5; weak D call: TRBD1 (5 bases). This CDR3 has 14 residues. Germline CDR1 and CDR2: MRHNA and SNTAGT. Between the trimmed V and J ends, which lost 2 bases and 1 base, there was a span of 6 bases.

The rearrangement joins TRBV4-1 to TRBJ2-1; 14 nucleotides agree with TRBD2. The J segment lost 6 bases and the V segment lost 2 bases, leaving 3 bases of the junction unmatched. Germline CDR1 and CDR2: MGHRA and YSYEKL. The CDR3 length is 16 residues. The CDR3: CASSQQGTSGSNEQFF. The CDR3 DNA reads as TGCGCCAGCAGCCAACAAGGGACTAGCGGGAGCAATGAGCAGTTCTTC.

The V call is TRBV28, the J call TRBJ1-5; D perhaps matches TRBD1 (6 bases). Trimming removed 8 bases from V and 1 base from J, with 12 bases in between. CDR3 length equals 14 residues. The germline gives CDR1 MDHEN, CDR2 SYDVKM. Here the CDR3 reads CASDTGRSNQPQHF. CDR3 DNA: TGTGCCAGCGACACAGGGCGCAGCAATCAGCCCCAGCATTTT.

This chain links TRBV19 with TRBJ1-1; 9 nucleotides line up with TRBD1. Germline loops: CDR1 LNHDA, CDR2 SQIVND (reference sequence). Trimming cost V 9 bases and J 2 bases; bases outside gene matches: 10. This CDR3 is built from 15 residues. In DNA, the CDR3 is TGTGCCAGCCTGGGACAGGGTGGCCTTAACACTGAAGCTTTCTTT. It is translated as CASLGQGGLNTEAFF. Together with reference TRBV19 and TRBJ1-1, the CDR3 gives the full variable domain: DGGITQSPKYLFRKEGQNVTLSCEQNLNHDAMYWYRQDPGQGLRLIYYSQIVNDFQKGDIAEGYSVSREKKESFPLTVTSAQKNPTAFYLCASLGQGGLNTEAFFGQGTRLTVV.

The V gene is TRBV27, the J gene TRBJ2-7; 7 nucleotides align to TRBD1. Germline trimming cut 5 bases from V and 4 bases from J; bases unmatched to any gene: 5. Per the germline V gene, CDR1 is MNHEY and CDR2 is SMNVEV (reference sequence). The CDR3 length is 13 residues. CDR3 sequence (DNA): TGTGCCAGCAGTACTGACAGGGATTACGAGCAGTACTTC. Amino acid sequence: CASSTDRDYEQYF.

At least ten counts were recorded for this clone. This sequence joins TRBV6-4 and TRBJ2-2, with unresolved D. The V gene lost 5 bases and the J gene lost 1 base, with 5 bases spanning the gap. Germline CDR1 is MRHNA and CDR2 is SNTAGT. The CDR3 contains 13 residues. This CDR3 reads CASSPGNTGELFF. For the CDR3, the DNA is TGTGCCAGCAGTCCCGGGAACACCGGGGAGCTGTTTTTT.

The V and J genes are TRBV25-1 and TRBJ2-7; 8 bases are a match to TRBD1. Germline values: CDR1 MGHDK, CDR2 SYGVNS. The CDR3 contains 15 residues. V gave up 10 bases and J gave up 6 bases; unmatched junction bases: 17. The CDR3 DNA follows: TGTGCCACCTCCGAGCGACAGGGGATAATAGTCGAGCAGTACTTC. As protein: CATSERQGIIVEQYF.

On this clone: This sample also contains other DNA sequences that code for the same CDR3. The rearrangement links TRBV6-4 to TRBJ2-2, with D uncertain. V lost 0 bases and J lost 4, with 3 bases in between. The germline gives CDR1 MRHNA, CDR2 SNTAGT. The CDR3 loop spans 13 amino acids. CDR3: CASSDSSTGELFF. As DNA, the CDR3 is TGTGCCAGCAGTGACTCCTCCACCGGGGAGCTGTTTTTT.

The CDR3 bases are TGTGCCAGCAGCTTGTGGTCTGGGGCCAACGTCCTGACTTTC. As protein: CASSLWSGANVLTF. The chain recombines TRBV5-4 with TRBJ2-6; D uncertain. CDR3 length: 14 amino acids. Looked up from germline, CDR1 is SGHNT and CDR2 is YYREEE (reference sequence). The V and J ends lost 1 base and 1 base respectively, with 3 bases between them.

This clone appeared a few times. The rearrangement uses TRBV5-5 and TRBJ2-1; the match to TRBD2 covers 7 bases. This CDR3 has 13 amino acids. V lost 4 bases and J lost 6; bases outside the gene matches: 4. The germline V gene has CDR1 SGHKS and CDR2 YYEKEE (reference sequence). The CDR3 region is CASSRLAGNEQFF. The CDR3 coding sequence is TGTGCCAGCAGCCGATTAGCGGGCAATGAGCAGTTCTTC.

CDR3 sequence: CASSPRRWDTQYF. For the CDR3, the DNA is TGTGCCAGCAGCCCCCGACGGTGGGATACGCAGTATTTT. V and J are TRBV28 and TRBJ2-3, with D unclear. The CDR3 totals 13 residues. Deletions cut 6 bases from V and 6 bases from J, with 13 bases between. Germline V gene sequence: CDR1 MDHEN, CDR2 SYDVKM.

The gene calls are TRBV18 and TRBJ2-7; D gene unclear. The V end was cut by 2 bases, the J end by 2 bases, with 4 bases between. The CDR3 length is 12 residues. Germline CDR1 and CDR2: KGHSH and LQKENI. The CDR3 reads CASSPNAYEQYF. The CDR3 region has the DNA TGTGCCAGCTCACCAAATGCCTACGAGCAGTACTTC.

The chain uses TRBV9 and TRBJ2-1; possibly TRBD1 or TRBD2 for D (5 bases each). Per germline, CDR1 SGDLS and CDR2 YYNGEE. Trimming shortened V by 1 base and J by 0 bases, and 14 bases separated the two germline ends. This CDR3 has 17 residues. The CDR3 here is CASSVNAGTASYNEQFF. The CDR3 coding sequence is TGTGCCAGCAGCGTAAATGCCGGGACGGCCTCCTACAATGAGCAGTTCTTC. Full variable domain (rest looked up from reference TRBV9 and TRBJ2-1): DSGVTQTPKHLITATGQRVTLRCSPRSGDLSVYWYQQSLDQGLQFLIQYYNGEERAKGNILERFSAQQFPDLHSELNLSSLELGDSALYFCASSVNAGTASYNEQFFGPGTRLTVL.

The chain joins TRBV25-1 to TRBJ2-1; D uncertain. The CDR3 has 18 amino acids. Per germline, CDR1 MGHDK and CDR2 SYGVNS. Trimming cost V 2 bases and J 0 bases, with 17 bases left between them. CDR3: CASSERSQRQNSYNEQFF. CDR3 sequence (DNA): TGTGCCAGCAGTGAACGGTCTCAGCGCCAGAACTCCTACAATGAGCAGTTCTTC.

The chain has TRBV25-1 and TRBJ2-1; 8 bases match TRBD2. The germline V gene encodes CDR1 MGHDK and CDR2 SYGVNS. Germline trimming cut 4 bases from V and 3 bases from J; bases unmatched to any gene: 5. The CDR3 consists of 15 residues. Here the CDR3 DNA reads TGTGCCAGCAGTGCGGCGGGAGGAATCTACAATGAGCAGTTCTTC. Amino acid sequence: CASSAAGGIYNEQFF.